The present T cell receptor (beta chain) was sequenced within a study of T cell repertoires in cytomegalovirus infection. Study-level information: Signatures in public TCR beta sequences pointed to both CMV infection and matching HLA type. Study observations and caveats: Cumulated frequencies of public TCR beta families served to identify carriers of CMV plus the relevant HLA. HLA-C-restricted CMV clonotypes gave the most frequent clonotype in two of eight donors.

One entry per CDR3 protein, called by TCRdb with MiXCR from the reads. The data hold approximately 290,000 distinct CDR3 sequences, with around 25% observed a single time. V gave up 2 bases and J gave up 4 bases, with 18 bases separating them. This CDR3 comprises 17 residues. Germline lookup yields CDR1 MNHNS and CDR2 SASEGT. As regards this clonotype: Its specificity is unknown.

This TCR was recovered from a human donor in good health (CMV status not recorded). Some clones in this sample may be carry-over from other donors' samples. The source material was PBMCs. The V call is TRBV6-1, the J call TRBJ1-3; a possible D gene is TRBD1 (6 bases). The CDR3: CASSELTGHVGGNTIYF. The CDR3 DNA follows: TGTGCCAGCAGTGAACTGACAGGCCACGTCGGGGGAAACACCATATATTTT.